This T cell receptor (beta chain) comes out of a study of cytomegalovirus exposure and HLA in healthy donors. Study-wide points: An analysis was carried out at a later point. It showed that HLA-associated TCR beta chains were more clonally expanded than equally common non-associated chains.

PCR amplification relied on 60 Vbeta primers (plus 13 Jbeta primers). Generated by immunoSEQ multiplex PCR, the TCRdb table keeps only in-frame clones and is missing some. The sample contains 75,000 to 100,000 clones, approximately 72% of which appear only once. To note about this clone: Its specificity is not known.

CDR1 and CDR2 (germline): SGHRS, YFSETQ. Germline trimming cut 4 bases from V and 7 bases from J; bases unmatched to any gene: 7. CDR3 length: 14 amino acids. The V gene is TRBV5-1, the J gene TRBJ1-5; 8 bases align to TRBD1. This receptor was taken from a man aged 18-30 years in good health and CMV-seropositive. Sequencing input: PBMCs. CDR3 protein: CASSSTGGIQPQHF. Written as DNA, the CDR3 is TGCGCCAGCAGCAGTACAGGGGGAATCCAGCCCCAGCATTTT.